The T cell receptor beta chain under discussion was sequenced for a study of beta chain features in type 1 diabetes. The sample holds a few counts of this clone. What it binds is unknown. The sequenced template was cDNA made from the entire isolated RNA. The repertoire was sequenced with immunoSEQ multiplex PCR; TCRdb's copy has only in-frame clones and lacks some. Found here are under 300,000 clones, roughly 11% of them singletons; the top ten hold 0.017%. CDR1 and CDR2 from the germline V gene are LGHNA and YSLEER. V was pared by 3 bases and J by 0 bases, with 6 bases between. There are 15 residues in the CDR3. General study results and limits: Lower insertion and higher deletion counts appeared at VDJ junctions in type 1 diabetes patients. Whatever favoring of shorter templates PCR might show would apply equally to patients and controls. Shortening of TCRB CDR3s, moderate but significant, appeared in all four CD4+ subsets of Type 1 diabetes patients. Patients showed naive, central memory and Treg TCRB repertoires that appeared more similar than those of healthy donors.

This chain joins TRBV4-3 and TRBJ1-6; no clear D. Material for sequencing was naive CD4+ T cells from blood. The TCR comes from a man aged 25-45 years with type 1 diabetes. The DNA of the CDR3 is TGCGCCAGCAGCCACGGGAGCTCCTATAATTCACCCCTCCACTTT. Translating gives CASSHGSSYNSPLHF.